The TCR beta chain under discussion was sequenced for a study of CD8 T cells in ankylosing spondylitis. Findings and caveats of the study: Disease-linked clones were reportedly significantly enriched in matched ankylosing spondylitis synovial fluid. The authors found the disease-linked clones to be CD8+ and relatively rare in peripheral blood.

The germline V gene has CDR1 SQVTM and CDR2 ANQGSEA. V lost 7 bases and J lost 5; bases outside the gene matches: 9. The CDR3 runs 13 residues. Libraries for TCR beta were made by quantitative 5'-RACE with molecular barcodes. TCRdb processed the 5' RACE reads anew with MiXCR; each CDR3 protein has one entry. The sample holds around 100,000 distinct CDR3 sequences; around 24% are singletons and the top ten take roughly an eighth. Notes on this clonotype: Its target is unknown.

The sample taken for sequencing was synovial fluid, either unsorted or a sorted T cell fraction (not recorded which). The sequence came from a male donor with ankylosing spondylitis. The chain is built from TRBV29-1 and TRBJ2-3, with 7 bases aligning to TRBD1. CDR3 bases: TGCAGCGCCGGGACAGACCGGGTAGATACGCAGTATTTT. Translating gives CSAGTDRVDTQYF.